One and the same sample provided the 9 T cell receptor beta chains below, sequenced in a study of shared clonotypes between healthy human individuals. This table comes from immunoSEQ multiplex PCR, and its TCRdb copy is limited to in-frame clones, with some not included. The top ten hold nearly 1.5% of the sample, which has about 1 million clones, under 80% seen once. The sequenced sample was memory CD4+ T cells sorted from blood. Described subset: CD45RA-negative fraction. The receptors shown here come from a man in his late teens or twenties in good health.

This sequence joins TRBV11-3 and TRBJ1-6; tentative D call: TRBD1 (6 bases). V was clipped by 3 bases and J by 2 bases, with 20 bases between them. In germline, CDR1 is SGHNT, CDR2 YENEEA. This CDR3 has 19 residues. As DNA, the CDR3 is TGTGCCAGCAGCTTGTCGGGGGCGGTGGTCCGTCCCTATAATTCACCCCTCCACTTT. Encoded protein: CASSLSGAVVRPYNSPLHF.

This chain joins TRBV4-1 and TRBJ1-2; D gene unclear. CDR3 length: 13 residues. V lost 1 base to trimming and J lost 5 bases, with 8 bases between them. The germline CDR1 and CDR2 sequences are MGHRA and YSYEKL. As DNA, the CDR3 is TGCGCCAGCAGCCAAGGGCAGACGTATGGCTACACCTTC. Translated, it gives CASSQGQTYGYTF.

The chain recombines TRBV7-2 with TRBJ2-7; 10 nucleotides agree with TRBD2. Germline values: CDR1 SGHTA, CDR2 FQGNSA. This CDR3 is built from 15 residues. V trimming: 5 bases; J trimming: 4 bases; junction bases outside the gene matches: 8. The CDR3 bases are TGTGCCAGCAGCCCCCTAGCGGGAGCTACGTACGAGCAGTACTTC. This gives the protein CASSPLAGATYEQYF.

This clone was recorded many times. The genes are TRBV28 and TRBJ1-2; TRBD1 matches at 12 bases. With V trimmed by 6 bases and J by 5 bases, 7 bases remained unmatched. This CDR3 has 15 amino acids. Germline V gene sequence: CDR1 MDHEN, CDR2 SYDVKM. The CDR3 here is CASRPGTGGDYGYTF. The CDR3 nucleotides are TGTGCCAGCAGACCCGGGACAGGGGGCGATTATGGCTACACCTTC.

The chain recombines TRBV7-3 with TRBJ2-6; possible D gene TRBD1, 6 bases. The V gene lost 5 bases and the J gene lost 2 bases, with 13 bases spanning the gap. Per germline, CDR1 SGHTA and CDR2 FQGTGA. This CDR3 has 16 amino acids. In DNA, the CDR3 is TGTGCCAGCAGCCGTTCGCAGGGGACTGGGGCCAACGTCCTGACTTTC. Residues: CASSRSQGTGANVLTF.

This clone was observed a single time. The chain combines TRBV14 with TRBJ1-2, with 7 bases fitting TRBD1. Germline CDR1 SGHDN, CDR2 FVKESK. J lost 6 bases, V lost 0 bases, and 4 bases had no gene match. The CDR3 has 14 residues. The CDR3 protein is CASSQDMQGDGYTF. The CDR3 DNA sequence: TGTGCCAGCAGCCAAGATATGCAGGGGGATGGCTACACCTTC.

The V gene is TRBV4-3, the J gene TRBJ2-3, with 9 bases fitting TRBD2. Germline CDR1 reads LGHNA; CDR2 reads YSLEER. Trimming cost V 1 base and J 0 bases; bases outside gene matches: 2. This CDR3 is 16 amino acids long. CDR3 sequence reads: CASSQGTSASTDTQYF. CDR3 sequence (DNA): TGCGCCAGCAGCCAAGGGACTAGCGCTAGCACAGATACGCAGTATTTT.

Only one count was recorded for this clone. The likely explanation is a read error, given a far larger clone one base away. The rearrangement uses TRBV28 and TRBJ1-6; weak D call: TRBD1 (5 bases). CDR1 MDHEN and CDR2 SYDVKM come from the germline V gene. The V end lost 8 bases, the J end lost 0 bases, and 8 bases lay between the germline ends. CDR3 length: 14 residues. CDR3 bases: TGTGCCAGCCGACAGAGCTCCTATAATTCACCCCTCCACTTT. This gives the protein CASRQSSYNSPLHF.

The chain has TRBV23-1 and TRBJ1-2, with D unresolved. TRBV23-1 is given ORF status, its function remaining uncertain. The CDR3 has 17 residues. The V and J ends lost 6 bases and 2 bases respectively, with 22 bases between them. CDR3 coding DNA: TGCGCCAGCAGCCAAGTTAACCCTACCAGAACGAACTATGGCTACACCTTC. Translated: CASSQVNPTRTNYGYTF.